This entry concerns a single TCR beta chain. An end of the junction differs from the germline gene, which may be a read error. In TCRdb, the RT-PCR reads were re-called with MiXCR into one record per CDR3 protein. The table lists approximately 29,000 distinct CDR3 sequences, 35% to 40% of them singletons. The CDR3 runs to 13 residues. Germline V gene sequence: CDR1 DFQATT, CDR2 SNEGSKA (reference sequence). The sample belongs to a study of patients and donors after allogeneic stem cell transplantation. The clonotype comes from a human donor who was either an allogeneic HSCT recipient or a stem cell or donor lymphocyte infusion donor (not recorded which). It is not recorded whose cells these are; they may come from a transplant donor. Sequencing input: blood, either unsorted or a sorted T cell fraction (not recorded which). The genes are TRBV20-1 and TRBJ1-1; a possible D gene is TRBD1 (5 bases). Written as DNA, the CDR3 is TGCAGTGCTAGCCTTCGGGGGAACTCTGAAGCTTTCTTT. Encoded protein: CSASLRGNSEAFF.